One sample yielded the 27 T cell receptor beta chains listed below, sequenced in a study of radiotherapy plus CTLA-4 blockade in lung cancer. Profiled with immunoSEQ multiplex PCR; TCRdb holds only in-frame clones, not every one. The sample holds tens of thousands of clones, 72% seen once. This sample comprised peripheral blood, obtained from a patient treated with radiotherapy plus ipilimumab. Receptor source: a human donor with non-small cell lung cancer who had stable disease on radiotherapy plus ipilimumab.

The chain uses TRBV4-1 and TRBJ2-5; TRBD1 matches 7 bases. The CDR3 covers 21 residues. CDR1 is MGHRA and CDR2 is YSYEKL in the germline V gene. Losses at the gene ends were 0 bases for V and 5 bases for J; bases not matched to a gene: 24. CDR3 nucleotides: TGCGCCAGCAGCCAAGAAGTTTCGGGGTGGCAGGGGGAAGGAAAGGAGGAGACCCAGTACTTC. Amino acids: CASSQEVSGWQGEGKEETQYF.

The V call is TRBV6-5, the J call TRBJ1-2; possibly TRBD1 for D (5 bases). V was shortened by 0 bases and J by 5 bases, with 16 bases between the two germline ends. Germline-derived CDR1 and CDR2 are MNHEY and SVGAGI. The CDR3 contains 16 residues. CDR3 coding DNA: TGTGCCAGCAGTTACTCGGAAGACAGCCGTTGGTATGGCTACACCTTC. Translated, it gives CASSYSEDSRWYGYTF.

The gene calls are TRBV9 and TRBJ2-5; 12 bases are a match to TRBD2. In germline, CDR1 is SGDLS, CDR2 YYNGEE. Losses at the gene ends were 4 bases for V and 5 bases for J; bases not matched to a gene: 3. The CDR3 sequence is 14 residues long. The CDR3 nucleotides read TGTGCCAGCAGCTCGGGACTAGCGGGTGAGACCCAGTACTTC. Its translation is CASSSGLAGETQYF.

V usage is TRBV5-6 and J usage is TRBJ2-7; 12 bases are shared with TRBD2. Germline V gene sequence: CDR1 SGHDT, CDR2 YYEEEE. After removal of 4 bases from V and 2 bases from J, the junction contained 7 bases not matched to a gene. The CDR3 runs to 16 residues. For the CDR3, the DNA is TGTGCCAGCAGCCCTGCCCCTAGCGGGGGGGCCTACGAGCAGTACTTC. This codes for CASSPAPSGGAYEQYF.

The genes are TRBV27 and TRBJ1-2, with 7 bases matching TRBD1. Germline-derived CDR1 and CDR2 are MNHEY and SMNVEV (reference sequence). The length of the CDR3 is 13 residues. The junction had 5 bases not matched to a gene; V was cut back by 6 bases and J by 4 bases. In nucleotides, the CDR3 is TGTGCCAGCAGCTACAGGGGAGGCTATGGCTACACCTTC. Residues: CASSYRGGYGYTF.

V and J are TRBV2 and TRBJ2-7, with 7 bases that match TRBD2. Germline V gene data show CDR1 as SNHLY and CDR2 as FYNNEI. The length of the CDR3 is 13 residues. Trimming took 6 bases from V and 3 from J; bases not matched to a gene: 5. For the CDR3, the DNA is TGTGCCAGCAGCGGGGGGATCGGCTACGAGCAGTACTTC. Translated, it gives CASSGGIGYEQYF. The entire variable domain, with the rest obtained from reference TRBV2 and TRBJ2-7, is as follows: EPEVTQTPSHQVTQMGQEVILRCVPISNHLYFYWYRQILGQKVEFLVSFYNNEISEKSEIFDDQFSVERPDGSNFTLKIRSTKLEDSAMYFCASSGGIGYEQYFGPGTRLTVT.

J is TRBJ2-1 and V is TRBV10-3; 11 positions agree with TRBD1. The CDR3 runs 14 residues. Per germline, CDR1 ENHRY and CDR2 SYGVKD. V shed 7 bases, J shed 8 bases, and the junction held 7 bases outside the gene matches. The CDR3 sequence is CAITGQGAGDEQFF. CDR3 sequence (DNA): TGTGCCATCACCGGACAGGGGGCGGGCGATGAGCAGTTCTTC.

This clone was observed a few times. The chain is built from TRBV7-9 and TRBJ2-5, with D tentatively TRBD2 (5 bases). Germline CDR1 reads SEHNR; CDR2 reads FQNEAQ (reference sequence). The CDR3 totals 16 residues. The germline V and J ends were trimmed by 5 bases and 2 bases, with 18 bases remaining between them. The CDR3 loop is CASSPRPGTRQETQYF. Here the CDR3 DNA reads TGTGCCAGCAGCCCTAGACCCGGAACTAGACAAGAGACCCAGTACTTC.

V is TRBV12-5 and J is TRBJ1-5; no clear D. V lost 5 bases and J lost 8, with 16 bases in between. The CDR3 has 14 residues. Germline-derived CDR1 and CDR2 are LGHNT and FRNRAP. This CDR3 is CASGPRLAGEPQHF. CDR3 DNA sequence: TGTGCTAGTGGTCCCCGGCTGGCTGGAGAGCCCCAGCATTTT.

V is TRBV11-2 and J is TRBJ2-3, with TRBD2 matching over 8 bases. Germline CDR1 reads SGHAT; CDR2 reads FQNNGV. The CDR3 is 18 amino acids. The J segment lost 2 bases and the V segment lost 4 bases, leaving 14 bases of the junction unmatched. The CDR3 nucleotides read TGTGCCAGCAGCTCATCGGGGCAGCGGGGGATTTTCACAGATACGCAGTATTTT. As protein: CASSSSGQRGIFTDTQYF.

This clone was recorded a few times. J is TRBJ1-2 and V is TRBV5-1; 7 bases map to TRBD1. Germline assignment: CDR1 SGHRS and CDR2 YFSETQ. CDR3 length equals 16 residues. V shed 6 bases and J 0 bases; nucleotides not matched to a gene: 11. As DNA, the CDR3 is TGCGCCAGCAACCACGGGGAGACAGGGCCTAACTATGGCTACACCTTC. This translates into CASNHGETGPNYGYTF.

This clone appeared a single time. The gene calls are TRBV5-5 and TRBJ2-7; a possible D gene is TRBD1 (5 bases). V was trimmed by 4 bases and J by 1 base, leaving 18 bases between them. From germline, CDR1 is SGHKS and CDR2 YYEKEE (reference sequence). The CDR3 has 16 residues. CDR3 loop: CASSNLHRQLSYEQYF. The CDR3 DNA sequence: TGTGCCAGCAGCAACCTACACAGACAGCTATCCTACGAGCAGTACTTC.

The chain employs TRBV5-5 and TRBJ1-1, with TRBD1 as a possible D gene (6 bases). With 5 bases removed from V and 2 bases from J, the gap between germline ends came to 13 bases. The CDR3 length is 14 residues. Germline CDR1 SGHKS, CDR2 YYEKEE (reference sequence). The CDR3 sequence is CASRREGGNTEAFF. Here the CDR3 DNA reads TGTGCCAGCAGAAGGGAGGGGGGCAACACTGAAGCTTTCTTT.

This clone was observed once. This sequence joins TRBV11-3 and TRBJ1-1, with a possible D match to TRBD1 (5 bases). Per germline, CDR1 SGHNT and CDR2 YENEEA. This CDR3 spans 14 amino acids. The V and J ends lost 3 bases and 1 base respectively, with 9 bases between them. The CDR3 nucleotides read TGTGCCAGCAGCTTTCTGACAGAGAACACTGAAGCTTTCTTT. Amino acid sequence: CASSFLTENTEAFF. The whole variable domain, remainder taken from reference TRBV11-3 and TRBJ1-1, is EAGVVQSPRYKIIEKKQPVAFWCNPISGHNTLYWYLQNLGQGPELLIRYENEEAVDDSQLPKDRFSAERLKGVDSTLKIQPAELGDSAVYLCASSFLTENTEAFFGQGTRLTVV.

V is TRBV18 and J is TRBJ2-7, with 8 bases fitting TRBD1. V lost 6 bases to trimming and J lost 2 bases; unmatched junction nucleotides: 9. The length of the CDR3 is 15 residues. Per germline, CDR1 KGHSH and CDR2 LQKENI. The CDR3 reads CASSQGQVPTYEQYF. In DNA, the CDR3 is TGTGCCAGCTCCCAGGGACAGGTTCCAACCTACGAGCAGTACTTC.

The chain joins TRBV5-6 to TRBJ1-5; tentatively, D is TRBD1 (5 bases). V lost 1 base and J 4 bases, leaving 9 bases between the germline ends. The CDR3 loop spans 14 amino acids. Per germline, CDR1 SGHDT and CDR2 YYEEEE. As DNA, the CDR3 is TGTGCCAGCAGCTTGTTCGACAGAAATCAGCCCCAGCATTTT. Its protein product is CASSLFDRNQPQHF.

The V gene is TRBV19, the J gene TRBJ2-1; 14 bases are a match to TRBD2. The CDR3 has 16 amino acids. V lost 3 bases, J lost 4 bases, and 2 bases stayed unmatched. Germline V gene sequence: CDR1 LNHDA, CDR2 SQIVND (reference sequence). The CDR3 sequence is CASSIRLAGGYNEQFF. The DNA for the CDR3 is TGTGCCAGTAGTATCCGACTAGCGGGGGGGTACAATGAGCAGTTCTTC.

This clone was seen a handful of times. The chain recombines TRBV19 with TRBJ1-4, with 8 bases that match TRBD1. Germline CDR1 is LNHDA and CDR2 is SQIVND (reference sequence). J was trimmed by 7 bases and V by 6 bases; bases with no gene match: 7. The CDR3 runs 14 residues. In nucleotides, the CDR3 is TGTGCCAGTAGACTCAGGGGGCGCGGTGAAAAACTGTTTTTT. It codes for CASRLRGRGEKLFF.

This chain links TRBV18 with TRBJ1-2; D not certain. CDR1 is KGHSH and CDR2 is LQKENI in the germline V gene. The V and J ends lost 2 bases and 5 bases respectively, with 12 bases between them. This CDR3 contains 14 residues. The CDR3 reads CASSPSSENYGYTF. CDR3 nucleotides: TGTGCCAGCTCACCAAGCAGCGAAAATTATGGCTACACCTTC.

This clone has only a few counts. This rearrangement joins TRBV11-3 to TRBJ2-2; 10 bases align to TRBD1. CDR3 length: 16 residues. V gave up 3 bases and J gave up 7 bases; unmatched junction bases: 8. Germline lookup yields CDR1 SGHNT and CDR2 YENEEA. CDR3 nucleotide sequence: TGTGCCAGCAGCTTGAGGGACAGGGGATCGGGCGGGGAGCTGTTTTTT. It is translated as CASSLRDRGSGGELFF.

CDR3 DNA: TGCGCCAGCAGTGACCCGGGACAGAACAATGAGCAGTTCTTC. Its protein is CASSDPGQNNEQFF. V usage is TRBV10-1 and J usage is TRBJ2-1; 7 bases are a match to TRBD1. J lost 5 bases, V lost 3 bases, and 4 bases had no gene match. CDR3 length: 14 amino acids. Germline CDR1 reads WNHNN; CDR2 reads SYGVQD (reference sequence).

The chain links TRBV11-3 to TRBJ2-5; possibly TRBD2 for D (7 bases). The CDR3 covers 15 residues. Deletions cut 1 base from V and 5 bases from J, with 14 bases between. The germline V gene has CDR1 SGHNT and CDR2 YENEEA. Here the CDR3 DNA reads TGTGCCAGCAGCTTAGGAGGGGGGGCGACCGAGACCCAGTACTTC. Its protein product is CASSLGGGATETQYF.

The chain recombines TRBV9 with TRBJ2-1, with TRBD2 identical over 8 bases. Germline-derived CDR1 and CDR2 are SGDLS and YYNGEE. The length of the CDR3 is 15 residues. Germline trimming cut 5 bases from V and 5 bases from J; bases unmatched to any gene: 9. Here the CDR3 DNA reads TGTGCCAGCAGTAATCGCGGGGGGCTCCACAATGAGCAGTTCTTC. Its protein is CASSNRGGLHNEQFF.

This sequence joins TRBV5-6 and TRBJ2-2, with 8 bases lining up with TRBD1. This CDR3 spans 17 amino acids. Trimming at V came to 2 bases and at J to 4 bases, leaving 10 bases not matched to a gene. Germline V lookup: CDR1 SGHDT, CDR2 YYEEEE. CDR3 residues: CASSLDRGTVSTGELFF. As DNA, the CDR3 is TGTGCCAGCAGCTTAGACAGGGGTACAGTGAGCACCGGGGAGCTGTTTTTT.

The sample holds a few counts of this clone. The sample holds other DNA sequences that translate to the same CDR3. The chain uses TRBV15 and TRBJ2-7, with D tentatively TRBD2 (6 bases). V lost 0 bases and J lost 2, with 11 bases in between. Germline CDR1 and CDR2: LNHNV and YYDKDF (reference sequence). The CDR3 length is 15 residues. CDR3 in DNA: TGTGCCACCAGCAGAGAGCGGGACCGCGCCTACGAGCAGTACTTC. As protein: CATSRERDRAYEQYF.

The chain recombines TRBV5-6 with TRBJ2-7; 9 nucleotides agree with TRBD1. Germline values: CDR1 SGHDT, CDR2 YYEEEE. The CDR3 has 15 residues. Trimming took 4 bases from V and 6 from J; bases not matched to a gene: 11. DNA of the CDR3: TGTGCCAGCAGCCTAGCCGGGACAGGGCCCGGCGAGCAGTACTTC. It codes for CASSLAGTGPGEQYF.

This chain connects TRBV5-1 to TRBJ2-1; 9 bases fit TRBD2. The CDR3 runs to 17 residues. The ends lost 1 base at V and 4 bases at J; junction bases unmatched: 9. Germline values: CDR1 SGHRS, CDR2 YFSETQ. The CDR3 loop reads CASSLTQAGGSYNEQFF. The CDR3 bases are TGCGCCAGCAGCTTGACTCAGGCGGGGGGGAGTTACAATGAGCAGTTCTTC.